The clone carrying this T cell receptor (beta chain) appeared many times. Time point meaning: persistent/refractory GD, antithyroid drugs over 5 years with positive TRAb. PBMCs were the source of the RNA used for TCR sequencing. This CDR3 comprises 15 residues. Germline V gene lookup returns CDR1 MDHEN and CDR2 SYDVKM. With 4 bases clipped from V and 10 bases from J, the junction kept 16 bases outside the gene matches. This record comes from a study of regulatory T cells in long-lasting Graves disease. Sequencing libraries for TCR beta were prepared with iRepertoire HTBI primers and Arm-PCR of CDR3 regions. MiXCR, applied by TCRdb to the multiplex PCR reads, yields one record per CDR3 protein. Here the sample spans around 400,000 distinct CDR3 sequences, 23% being singletons.

The chain employs TRBV28 and TRBJ2-7; TRBD2 agrees at 7 bases. The source was peripheral blood mononuclear cells (PBMCs), collected when the disease was refractory, from a patient treated with antithyroid drugs. This TCR was sampled from a female donor with Graves disease. CDR3 nucleotide sequence: TGTGCCAGCAGTTCCAGCCGACTAGCCCAGATAGGTCAGTACTTC. This codes for CASSSSRLAQIGQYF.